A single T cell receptor (beta chain) is shown here with its context. The antigen it recognizes is unknown. Base qualities were left out, and no much larger clone turns up one base away. The library was made by the immunoSEQ multiplex PCR assay. RNA was extracted from all samples and reverse transcribed into cDNA as template for TCR sequencing. SuperScript III was used for first-strand cDNA synthesis, primed with a 2:1 mix of oligo-dT and random hexamers. A synthetic immune receptor repertoire was used to measure amplification bias, and any remaining bias was corrected computationally. In the original analysis: After raw reads were preprocessed to remove errors, the CDR3 was defined following IMGT conventions as running from the conserved cysteine to phenylalanine. Clonality was calculated as 1 minus Shannon entropy normalized by log2 of the number of productive unique TCRs. CD4 or CD8 identity of scalp clones was inferred by cross-referencing scalp TCRbeta sequences with sorted blood CD4 and CD8 repertoires. In its TCRdb copy, this immuneACCESS table keeps in-frame sequences only and misses some clones. Where compared with another copy, unresolved V genes explain less than half of these, and the others have no known cause. Clone size and V and J calls were adopted from that table, with D and trimming inferred from the DNA. This sample is represented by 150,000 or so clones; about 60% of them were singletons. The ten largest clonotypes hold around 6.6% of the sample.

The intended sense of this specimen's time point label: baseline before oral tofacitinib. Peripheral blood and lesional scalp punch biopsies were obtained from patients with alopecia areata. PBMCs were isolated by density centrifugation and stained for CD3, CD4 and CD8, and CD4+ and CD8+ T cells were sorted on a FACSAria. The sample originates from a study of CD8+ T cells in alopecia areata (dated by TCRdb to between 2017 and 2018). Study-level background: The treated patients took part in an open-label pilot trial in which moderate-to-severe alopecia areata was treated with oral tofacitinib at 5 to 10 mg twice daily. Patients stayed on tofacitinib for 6 to 18 months and then had 6 months of follow-up off drug so that delayed response and recurrence could be assessed. The study used high-throughput TCRbeta sequencing to examine T cell clonal expansion in alopecia areata, in both the C3H/HeJ mouse model and human patients. On the human side, TCRbeta sequencing was run on scalp tissue and on sorted CD4+ and CD8+ peripheral blood T cells from healthy controls and from alopecia areata patients with either patchy or totalis/universalis disease. Biopsies were taken from tofacitinib-treated patients at baseline and at 4 and 24 weeks of treatment, and a later scalp biopsy was taken in several of the tofacitinib-treated patients. Clonality in the scalp was compared among normal scalp (n=4), patchy alopecia areata scalp (n=8), and alopecia totalis/universalis scalp (n=8). RNA came from the PAXgene miRNA kit for fixed scalp, the miRNeasy kit for PBMCs, and the RNeasy kit for mouse skin. immunoSEQ multiplex PCR using 35 Vbeta forward primers and 13 Jbeta reverse primers was used to amplify TCRbeta CDR3 regions.

Summary of the overall study and its limitations: Resident alphabeta T cells in normal human skin are also sequenced, complicating scalp TCR repertoire analysis, unlike mouse skin dominated by gammadelta T cells. Shared TCR sequences between patients were less evident than in mice, which may be partly attributable to HLA diversity in the patient population. Compared with normal scalp, lesional scalp, particularly in alopecia totalis/universalis, had higher clonality and more expanded CD8+ clones, which suggests antigenic drive.

In the germline V gene, CDR1 corresponds to SGHVS and CDR2 to FQNEAQ. Spanning cysteine to phenylalanine, the CDR3 consists of 13 amino acids. Only CDR3 DNA remains: 39 bases, in frame from the first base. The junction shows trimming of 10 bases on V and 5 bases on J, plus 15 bases between the germline ends. The starting material was CD4+ T cells sorted from blood, obtained at week 0. The chain joins TRBV7-8 to TRBJ1-5; perhaps TRBD1 is the D gene, with 5 bases matching. The TCR sequence derives from a human donor with alopecia areata. The CDR3 region reads CATSRGGYQPQHF. Read as DNA, the sequence is TGTGCCACCTCGCGGGGGGGATATCAGCCCCAGCATTTT.